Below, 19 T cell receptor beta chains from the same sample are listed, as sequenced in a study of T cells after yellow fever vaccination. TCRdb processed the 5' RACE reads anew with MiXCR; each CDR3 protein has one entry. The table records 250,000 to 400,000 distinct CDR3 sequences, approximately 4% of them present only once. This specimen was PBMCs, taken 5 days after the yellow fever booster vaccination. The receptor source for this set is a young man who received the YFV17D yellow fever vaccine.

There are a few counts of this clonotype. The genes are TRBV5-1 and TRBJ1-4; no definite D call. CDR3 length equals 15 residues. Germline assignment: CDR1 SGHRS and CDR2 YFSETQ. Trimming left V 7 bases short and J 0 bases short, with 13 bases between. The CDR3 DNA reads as TGCGCCAGCTGTTTGTGGGGATCAACTAATGAAAAACTGTTTTTT. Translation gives CASCLWGSTNEKLFF.

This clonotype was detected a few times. CDR3 residues: CASDSRSTNEKLFF. CDR3 sequence (DNA): TGTGCCAGCGATTCGAGGTCAACTAATGAAAAACTGTTTTTT. The chain is built from TRBV18 and TRBJ1-4; D not certain. From germline, CDR1 is KGHSH and CDR2 LQKENI. V was trimmed by 8 bases and J by 0 bases, leaving 10 bases between them. This CDR3 region has 14 residues.

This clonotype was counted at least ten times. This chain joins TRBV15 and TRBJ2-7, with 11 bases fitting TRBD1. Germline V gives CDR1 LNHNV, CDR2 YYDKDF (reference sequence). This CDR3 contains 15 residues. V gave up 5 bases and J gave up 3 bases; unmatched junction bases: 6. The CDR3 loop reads CATSYGTGGYYEQYV. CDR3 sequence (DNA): TGTGCCACCAGCTATGGGACAGGGGGATACTACGAGCAGTACGTC.

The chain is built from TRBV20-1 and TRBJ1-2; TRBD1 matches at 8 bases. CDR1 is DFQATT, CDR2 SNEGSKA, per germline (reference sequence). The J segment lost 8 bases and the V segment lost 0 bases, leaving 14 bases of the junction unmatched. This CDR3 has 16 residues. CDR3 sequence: CSARDLGGQAVKGYTF. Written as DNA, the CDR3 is TGCAGTGCTAGAGATTTGGGGGGACAGGCAGTGAAGGGCTACACCTTC.

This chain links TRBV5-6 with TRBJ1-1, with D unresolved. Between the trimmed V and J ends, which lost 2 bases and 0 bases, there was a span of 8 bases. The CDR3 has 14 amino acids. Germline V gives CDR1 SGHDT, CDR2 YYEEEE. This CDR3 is CASSFGLMNTEAFF. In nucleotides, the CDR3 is TGTGCCAGCAGCTTCGGGCTGATGAACACTGAAGCTTTCTTT.

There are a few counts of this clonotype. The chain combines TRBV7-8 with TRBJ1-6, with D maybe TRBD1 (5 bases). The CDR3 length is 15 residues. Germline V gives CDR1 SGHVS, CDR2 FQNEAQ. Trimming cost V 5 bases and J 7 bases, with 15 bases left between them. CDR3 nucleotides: TGTGCCAGCAGCCAAGGGACCTATCCAAATTCACCCCTCCACTTT. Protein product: CASSQGTYPNSPLHF. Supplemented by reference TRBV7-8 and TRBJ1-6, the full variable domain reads GAGVSQSPRYKVAKRGQDVALRCDPISGHVSLFWYQQALGQGPEFLTYFQNEAQLDKSGLPSDRFFAERPEGSVSTLKIQRTQQEDSAVYLCASSQGTYPNSPLHFGNGTRLTVT.

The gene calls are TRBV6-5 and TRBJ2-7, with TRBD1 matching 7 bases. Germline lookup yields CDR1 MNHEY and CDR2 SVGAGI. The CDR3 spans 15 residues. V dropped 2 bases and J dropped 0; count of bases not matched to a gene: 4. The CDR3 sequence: CASSYRAGGSYEQYF. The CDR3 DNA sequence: TGTGCCAGCAGTTACAGGGCAGGGGGCTCCTACGAGCAGTACTTC.

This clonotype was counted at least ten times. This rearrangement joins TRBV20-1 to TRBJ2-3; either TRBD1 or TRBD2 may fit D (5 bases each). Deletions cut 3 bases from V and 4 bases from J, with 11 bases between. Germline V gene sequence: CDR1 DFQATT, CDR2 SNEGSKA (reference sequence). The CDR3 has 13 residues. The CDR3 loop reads CSASSGSSDTQYF. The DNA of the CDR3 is TGCAGTGCTAGCTCAGGGAGCTCAGATACGCAGTATTTT.

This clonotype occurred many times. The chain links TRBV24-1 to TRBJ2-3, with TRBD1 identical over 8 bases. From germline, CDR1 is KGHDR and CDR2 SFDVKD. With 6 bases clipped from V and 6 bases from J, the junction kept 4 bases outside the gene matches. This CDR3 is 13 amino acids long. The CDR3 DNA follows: TGTGCCACCAGTTCGGCAGGGGGCGATACGCAGTATTTT. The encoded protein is CATSSAGGDTQYF.

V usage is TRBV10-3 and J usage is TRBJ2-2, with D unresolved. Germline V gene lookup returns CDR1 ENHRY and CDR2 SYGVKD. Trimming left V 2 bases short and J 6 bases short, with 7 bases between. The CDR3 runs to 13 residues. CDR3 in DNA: TGTGCCATCAGTGAGGTAGAGGCCGGGGAGCTGTTTTTT. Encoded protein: CAISEVEAGELFF.

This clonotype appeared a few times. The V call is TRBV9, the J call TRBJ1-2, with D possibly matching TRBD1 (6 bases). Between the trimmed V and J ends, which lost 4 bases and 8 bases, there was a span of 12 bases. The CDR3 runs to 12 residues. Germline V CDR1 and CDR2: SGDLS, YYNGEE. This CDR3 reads CASSKGVEGYTF. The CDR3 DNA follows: TGTGCCAGCAGCAAGGGGGTCGAAGGCTACACCTTC.

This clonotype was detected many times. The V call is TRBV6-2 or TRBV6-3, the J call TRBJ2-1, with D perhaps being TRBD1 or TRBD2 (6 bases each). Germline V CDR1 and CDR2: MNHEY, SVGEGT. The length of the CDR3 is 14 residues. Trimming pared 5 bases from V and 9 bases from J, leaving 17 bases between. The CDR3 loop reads CASSRGGDTGEQFF. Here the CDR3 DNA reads TGTGCCAGCAGTCGGGGCGGGGACACGGGTGAGCAGTTCTTC.

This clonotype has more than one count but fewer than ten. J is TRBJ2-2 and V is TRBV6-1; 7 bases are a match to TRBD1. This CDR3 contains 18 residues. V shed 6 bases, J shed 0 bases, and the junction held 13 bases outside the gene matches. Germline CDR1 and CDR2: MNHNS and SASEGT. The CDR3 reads CASRFPPGRGPNTGELFF. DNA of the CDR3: TGTGCCAGCAGGTTTCCCCCAGGTAGGGGGCCGAACACCGGGGAGCTGTTTTTT.

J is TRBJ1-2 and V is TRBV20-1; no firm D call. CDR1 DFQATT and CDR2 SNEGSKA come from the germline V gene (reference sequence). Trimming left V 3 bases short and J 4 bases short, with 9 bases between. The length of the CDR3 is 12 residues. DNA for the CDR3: TGCAGTGCTAGTGAGGATTTCTATGGCTACACCTTC. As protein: CSASEDFYGYTF.

This chain's CDR3 is CASSPWTSGGAGETQYF. CDR3 DNA: TGTGCCAGCAGCCCCTGGACTAGCGGGGGGGCCGGAGAGACCCAGTACTTC. This chain joins TRBV4-2 and TRBJ2-5; 15 bases match TRBD2. The ends lost 4 bases at V and 4 bases at J; junction bases unmatched: 7. There are 17 residues in the CDR3. The germline gives CDR1 LGHNA, CDR2 YNFKEQ.

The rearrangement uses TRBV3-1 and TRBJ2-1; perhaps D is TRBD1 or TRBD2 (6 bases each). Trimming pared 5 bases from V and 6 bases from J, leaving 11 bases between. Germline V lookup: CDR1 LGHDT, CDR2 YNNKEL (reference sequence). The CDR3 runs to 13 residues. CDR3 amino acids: CASSGSGANEQFF. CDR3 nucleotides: TGTGCCAGCAGCGGATCGGGGGCCAATGAGCAGTTCTTC.

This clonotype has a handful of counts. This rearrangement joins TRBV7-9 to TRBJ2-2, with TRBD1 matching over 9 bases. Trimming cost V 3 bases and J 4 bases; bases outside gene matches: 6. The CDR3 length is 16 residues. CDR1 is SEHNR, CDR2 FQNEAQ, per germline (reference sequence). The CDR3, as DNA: TGTGCCAGCAGCTTGGCCGGGACAGGGAGCACCGGGGAGCTGTTTTTT. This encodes CASSLAGTGSTGELFF.

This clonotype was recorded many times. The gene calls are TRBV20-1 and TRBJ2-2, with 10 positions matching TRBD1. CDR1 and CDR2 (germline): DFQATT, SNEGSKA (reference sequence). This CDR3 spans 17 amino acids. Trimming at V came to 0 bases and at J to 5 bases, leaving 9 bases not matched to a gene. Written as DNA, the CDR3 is TGCAGTGCTAGAGATCGGGTCGGGACAGGGGTGACCGGGGAGCTGTTTTTT. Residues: CSARDRVGTGVTGELFF.

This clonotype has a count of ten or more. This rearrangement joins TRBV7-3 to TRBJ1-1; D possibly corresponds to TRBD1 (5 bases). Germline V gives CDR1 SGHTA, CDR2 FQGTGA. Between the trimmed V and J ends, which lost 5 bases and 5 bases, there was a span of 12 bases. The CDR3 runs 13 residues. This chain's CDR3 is CASSQSGATEAFF. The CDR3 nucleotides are TGTGCCAGCAGCCAAAGTGGGGCGACTGAAGCTTTCTTT. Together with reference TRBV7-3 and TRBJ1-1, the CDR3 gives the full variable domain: GAGVSQTPSNKVTEKGKYVELRCDPISGHTALYWYRQSLGQGPEFLIYFQGTGAADDSGLPNDRFFAVRPEGSVSTLKIQRTERGDSAVYLCASSQSGATEAFFGQGTRLTVV.